This T cell receptor (beta chain) was sequenced during a study of blood T cell repertoires in COVID-19. Looking at the study overall: The analysed material was cDNA or gDNA that came from T cells, B-cell-depleted T cells, or PBMCs.

In the original analysis: Reference gene primer amplification gave estimated nucleated cell counts. The method was immunoSEQ multiplex PCR; TCRdb's version includes in-frame clones alone and lacks a portion of them. V and J calls plus clone size are reproduced from that table; the DNA served to infer D and trimming. The table has fewer than 350,000 clones, 80% to 90% seen once. V shed 5 bases, J shed 4 bases, and the junction held 8 bases outside the gene matches. CDR1 is MNHNY and CDR2 is SVGAGI in the germline V gene (reference sequence). The length of the CDR3 is 16 residues. V and J are TRBV6-6 and TRBJ1-1, with 12 bases identical to TRBD1. The sample comprised peripheral blood. The TCR sequence derives from a woman aged 25-40 years with COVID-19, enrolled during active disease. CDR3 sequence (DNA): TGTGCCAGCAGTCCGGGACAGGGGGCGTTGTTCACTGAAGCTTTCTTT. Protein product: CASSPGQGALFTEAFF.